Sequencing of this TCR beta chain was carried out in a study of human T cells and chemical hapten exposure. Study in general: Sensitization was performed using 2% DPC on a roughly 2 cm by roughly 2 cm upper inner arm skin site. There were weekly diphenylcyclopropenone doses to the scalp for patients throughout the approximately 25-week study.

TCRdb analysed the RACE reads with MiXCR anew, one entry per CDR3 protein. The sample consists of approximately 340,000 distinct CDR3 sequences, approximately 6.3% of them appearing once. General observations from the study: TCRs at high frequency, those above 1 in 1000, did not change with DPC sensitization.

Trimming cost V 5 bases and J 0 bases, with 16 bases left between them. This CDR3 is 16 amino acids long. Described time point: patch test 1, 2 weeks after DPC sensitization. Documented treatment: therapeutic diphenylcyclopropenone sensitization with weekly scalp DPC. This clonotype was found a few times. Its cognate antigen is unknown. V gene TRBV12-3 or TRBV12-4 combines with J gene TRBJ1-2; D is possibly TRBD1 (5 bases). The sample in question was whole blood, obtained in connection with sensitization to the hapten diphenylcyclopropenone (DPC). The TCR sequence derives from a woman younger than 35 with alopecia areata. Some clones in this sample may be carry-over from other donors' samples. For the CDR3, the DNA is TGTGCCAGCAGTCCAACTAAGGACATATCTAACTATGGCTACACCTTC. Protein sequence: CASSPTKDISNYGYTF.